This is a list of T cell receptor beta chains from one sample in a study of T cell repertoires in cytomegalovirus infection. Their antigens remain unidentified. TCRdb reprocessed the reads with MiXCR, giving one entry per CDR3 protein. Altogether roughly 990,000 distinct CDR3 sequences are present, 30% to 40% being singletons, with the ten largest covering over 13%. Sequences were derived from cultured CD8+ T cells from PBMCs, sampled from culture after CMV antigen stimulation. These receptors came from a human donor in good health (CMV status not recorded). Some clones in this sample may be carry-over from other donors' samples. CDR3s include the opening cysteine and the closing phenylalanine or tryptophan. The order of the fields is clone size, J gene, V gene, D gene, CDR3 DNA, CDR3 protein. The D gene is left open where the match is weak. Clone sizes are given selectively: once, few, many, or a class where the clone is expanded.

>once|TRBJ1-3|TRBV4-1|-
TGCGCCAGCAGCCAAGTAGGAGACCTGGGAAACACCATATATTTT
CASSQVGDLGNTIYF
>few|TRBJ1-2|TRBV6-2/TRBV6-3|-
TGTGCCAGCAGTTCACCTTCCCGCGGGCGAAACTATGGCTACACCTTC
CASSSPSRGRNYGYTF
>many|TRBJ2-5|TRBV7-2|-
TGTGCCAGCAGCTTAGGGGCAGGGAGGGAGACCCAGTACTTC
CASSLGAGRETQYF
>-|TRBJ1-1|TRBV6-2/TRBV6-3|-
TGTGCCAGCAGTTGGCAGCTTGAAGCTTTCTTT
CASSWQLEAFF
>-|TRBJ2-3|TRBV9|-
TGTGCCAGCAGCCCGGGGCGGGGAACAACAGATACGCAGTATTTT
CASSPGRGTTDTQYF
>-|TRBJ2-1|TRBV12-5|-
TGTGCTAGTGTCAAGGGGGGGCAGCCATACAATGAGCAGTTCTTC
CASVKGGQPYNEQFF
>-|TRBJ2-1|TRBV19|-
TGTGCCAGTAGCCCTGGGTCCCCGGTCTTACACAATGAGCAGTTCTTC
CASSPGSPVLHNEQFF
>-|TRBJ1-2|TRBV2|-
TGTGCCAGCAGTGAAGGAGGGGGACTCGATGGCTACACCTTC
CASSEGGGLDGYTF
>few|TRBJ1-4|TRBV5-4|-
TGTGCCAGCAGCCGAAATGACGGTTTGAATGAAAAACTGTTTTTT
CASSRNDGLNEKLFF
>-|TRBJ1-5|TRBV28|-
TGTGCCAGCAGTCAGTGGGAAAGCAATCAGCCCCAGCATTTT
CASSQWESNQPQHF
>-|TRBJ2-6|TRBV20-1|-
TGCAGTGCTAGAGATTTATCGGGACACAACTCTGGGGCCAACGTCCTGACTTTC
CSARDLSGHNSGANVLTF
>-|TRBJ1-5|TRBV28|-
TGTGCCAGCAGCTGGGGGGGCCGGGATCAGCCCCAGCATTTT
CASSWGGRDQPQHF
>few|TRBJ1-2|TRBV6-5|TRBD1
TGTGCCAGCAAACCCAACAGGGGTGGCTACACCTTC
CASKPNRGGYTF
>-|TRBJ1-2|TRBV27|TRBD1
TGTGCCAGCAAAACCGGGACAGCTAACCCTTATGGCTACACCTTC
CASKTGTANPYGYTF
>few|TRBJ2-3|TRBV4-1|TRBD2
TGCGCCAGCAGCCAACAAGGACTAGCGGGGGGGGATACGCAGTATTTT
CASSQQGLAGGDTQYF
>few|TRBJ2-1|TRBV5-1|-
TGCGCCAGCAGCCCATCGGGGCCGCGGGGTGAGCAGTTCTTC
CASSPSGPRGEQFF
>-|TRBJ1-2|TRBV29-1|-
TGCAGCGTTGTACGGGGGGATTACTATGGCTACACCTTC
CSVVRGDYYGYTF
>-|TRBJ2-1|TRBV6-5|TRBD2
TGTGCCAGCAGCCACGGACTAGCGGGGGGGCTACCTTACAATGAGCAGTTCTTC
CASSHGLAGGLPYNEQFF
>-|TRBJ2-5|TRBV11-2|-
TGTGCCAGCAGCCAGGGGCAGAGACTACCACCGTACCAAGAGACCCAGTACTTC
CASSQGQRLPPYQETQYF
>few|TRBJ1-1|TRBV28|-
TGTGCCAGCAGTCCCCGACAGGTCGTGAACACTGAAGCTTTCTTT
CASSPRQVVNTEAFF
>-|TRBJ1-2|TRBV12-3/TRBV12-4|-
TGTGCCAGCAGTTCTTCCAGGGGCTCACCAAGGGATGGCTACACCTTC
CASSSSRGSPRDGYTF
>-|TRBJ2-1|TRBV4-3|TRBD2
TGCGCCAGCAGCCAAGGGTTAGCGGGGGGGCTCTACAATGAGCAGTTCTTC
CASSQGLAGGLYNEQFF
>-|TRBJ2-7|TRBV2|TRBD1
TGTGCCAGCAGTCTCACCCGGGACAGGGCGACCTACGAGCAGTACTTC
CASSLTRDRATYEQYF
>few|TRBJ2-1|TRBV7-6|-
TGTGCCAGCAGCCCTACCACGGGCAATGAGCAGTTCTTC
CASSPTTGNEQFF
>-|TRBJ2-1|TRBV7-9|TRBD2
TGTGCCAGCAGCGGCATTACTAGCGGGGGGCCCAATGAGCAGTTCTTC
CASSGITSGGPNEQFF
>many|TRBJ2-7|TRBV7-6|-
TGTGCCAGCAGCACCAGGGACCACGAGCAGTACTTC
CASSTRDHEQYF
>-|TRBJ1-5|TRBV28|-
TGTGCCAGCACCGATTTTAGCAATCAGCCCCAGCATTTT
CASTDFSNQPQHF
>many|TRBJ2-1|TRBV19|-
TGTGCCAGTAGTATCCCTCGACAGGCGTCGTTCAATGAGCAGTTCTTC
CASSIPRQASFNEQFF
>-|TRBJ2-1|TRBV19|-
TGTGCCAGTAGGTTAAGGAAAGAGTCCTACAATGAGCAGTTCTTC
CASRLRKESYNEQFF
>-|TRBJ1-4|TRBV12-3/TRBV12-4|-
TGTGCCAGCAGTGACTCTCAGAGTAATAATGAAAAACTGTTTTTT
CASSDSQSNNEKLFF
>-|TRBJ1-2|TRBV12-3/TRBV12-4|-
TGTGCCAGCAGTTTAAATAAGGGCGGCTACACCTTC
CASSLNKGGYTF
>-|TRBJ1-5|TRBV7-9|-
TGTGCCAGCAGCTCCGGGGCGGGCAATCAGCCCCAGCATTTT
CASSSGAGNQPQHF
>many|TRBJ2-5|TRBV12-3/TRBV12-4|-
TGTGCCAGCAGTTCCTCGGGCGGGCAGGAAACCCAGTACTTC
CASSSSGGQETQYF
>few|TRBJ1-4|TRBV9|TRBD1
TGTGCCAGCAGCGCCGGACAGGGGGTTAATGAAAAACTGTTTTTT
CASSAGQGVNEKLFF
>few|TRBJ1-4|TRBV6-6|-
TGTGCCAGCAGTTATTACGGGGGGGGAAGGAATGAAAAACTGTTTTTT
CASSYYGGGRNEKLFF
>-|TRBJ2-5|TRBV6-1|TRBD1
TGTACCAGCATCGTAACCGGGACAGGGACTGGAGAGACCCAGTACTTC
CTSIVTGTGTGETQYF
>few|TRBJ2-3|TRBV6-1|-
TGTGCCAGCAGTGAAGCGGGACCGCCACGCACAGATACGCAGTATTTT
CASSEAGPPRTDTQYF
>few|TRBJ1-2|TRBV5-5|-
TGTGCCAGCAGCTATGTCCGGGGAGAGGGCTATGGCTACACCTTC
CASSYVRGEGYGYTF
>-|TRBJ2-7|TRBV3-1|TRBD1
TGTGCCAGCAGCCGAGTTTGGACAGGGGCCTCCTACGAGCAGTACTTC
CASSRVWTGASYEQYF
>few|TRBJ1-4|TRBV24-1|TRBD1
TGTGCCACCAGTGACCTCGTCCGTGGACAGGGGGCCTTTTGTGAAAAACTGTTTTTT
CATSDLVRGQGAFCEKLFF